This TCR beta chain was captured in a study of CD8 T cells in Susac syndrome. It was treatment-naive patients with stable or active relapsing-remitting disease who made up the multiple sclerosis controls. Negative isolation yielded CD4+ and CD8+ T cells, and FACS enriched TEMRA cells. This CDR3 contains 14 residues. V was clipped by 6 bases and J by 3 bases, with 15 bases between them. The V gene's germline CDR1 is MNHNS and CDR2 SASEGT. RNA, at about 0.5 to 1 ug, was reverse transcribed with random hexamers. A multiplex approach, immunoSEQ multiplex PCR, amplified TCR beta CDR3 across 54 Vbeta and 13 Jbeta. A single record per CDR3 protein comes from TCRdb applying MiXCR to the immunoSEQ multiplex PCR reads. The sample has 200,000 to 250,000 distinct CDR3 sequences, about 93% seen once; the top ten hold around 0.14%.

The source material was CD8+ T cells from PBMCs. The sequence derives from a human donor with multiple sclerosis. This chain links TRBV6-1 with TRBJ2-7; tentatively, D is TRBD1 (6 bases). CDR3: CASRPGLGGYEQYF. In DNA form, the CDR3 reads TGTGCCAGCAGGCCAGGGCTAGGGGGCTACGAGCAGTACTTC.